This TCR beta chain was captured by sequencing in a study of response to subunit inactivated influenza vaccine. This CDR3 is 14 amino acids long. Germline V gene sequence: CDR1 MNHEY, CDR2 SMNVEV (reference sequence). V lost 0 bases, J lost 3 bases, and 9 bases lay in between. From the RT-PCR reads, TCRdb called clonotypes with MiXCR, one entry per CDR3 protein. Among 550,000 to 600,000 distinct CDR3 sequences listed, around 11% were seen once. This clonotype was found a few times. The sample was PBMCs from blood, taken on the day of vaccination. This sequence joins TRBV27 and TRBJ2-7, with a possible D match to TRBD1 (6 bases). The TCR comes from a man aged 45-60 years who received an inactivated influenza vaccine. The CDR3 bases are TGTGCCAGCAGTTTATCGGGACACAACTACGAGCAGTACTTC. It codes for CASSLSGHNYEQYF.